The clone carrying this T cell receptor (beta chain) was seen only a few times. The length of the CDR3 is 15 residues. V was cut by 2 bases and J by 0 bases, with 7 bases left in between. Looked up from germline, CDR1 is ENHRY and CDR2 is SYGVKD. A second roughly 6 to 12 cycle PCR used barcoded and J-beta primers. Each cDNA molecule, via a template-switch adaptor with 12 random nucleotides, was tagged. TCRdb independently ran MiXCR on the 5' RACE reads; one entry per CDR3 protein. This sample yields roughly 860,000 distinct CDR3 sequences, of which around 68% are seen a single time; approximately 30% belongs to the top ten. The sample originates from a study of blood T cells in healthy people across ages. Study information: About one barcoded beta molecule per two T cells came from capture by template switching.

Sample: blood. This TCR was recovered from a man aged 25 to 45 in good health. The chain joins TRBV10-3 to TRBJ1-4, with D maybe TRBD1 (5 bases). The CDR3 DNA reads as TGTGCCATCAGTGAGGGGGCAGCAACTAATGAAAAACTGTTTTTT. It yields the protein CAISEGAATNEKLFF.